The 28 T cell receptor beta chains given below trace back to one sample, sequenced in a study of PD-1 blockade in mismatch repair-deficient tumors. TCRdb's copy holds only in-frame clones and misses some; the assay was immunoSEQ multiplex PCR. Of around 100,000 clones in the sample, over 65% were seen once. The sequenced sample was peripheral blood, obtained approximately 14 months after starting pembrolizumab. The receptors derive from an adult with mismatch repair-deficient cancer.

This chain uses TRBV2 with TRBJ1-3; D possibly corresponds to TRBD1 (5 bases). Germline-derived CDR1 and CDR2 are SNHLY and FYNNEI. The V end was cut by 3 bases, the J end by 3 bases, with 6 bases between. This CDR3 contains 13 residues. This CDR3 reads CASSEQGGNTIYF. The CDR3 nucleotides read TGTGCCAGCAGTGAGCAGGGTGGAAACACCATATATTTT.

The V and J genes are TRBV18 and TRBJ2-5, with unresolved D. CDR1 is KGHSH, CDR2 LQKENI, per germline. The CDR3 has 13 amino acids. The V end lost 3 bases, the J end lost 4 bases, and 9 bases lay between the germline ends. The CDR3 region is CASSPPALETQYF. The CDR3 DNA is TGTGCCAGCTCACCTCCGGCTTTAGAGACCCAGTACTTC. The complete variable domain, with remaining parts taken from reference TRBV18 and TRBJ2-5, reads NAGVMQNPRHLVRRRGQEARLRCSPMKGHSHVYWYRQLPEEGLKFMVYLQKENIIDESGMPKERFSAEFPKEGPSILRIQQVVRGDSAAYFCASSPPALETQYFGPGTRLLVL.

The CDR3 here is CASSESGQGYGEQYF. The CDR3 nucleotides are TGTGCCAGCAGTGAAAGCGGACAGGGATATGGGGAGCAGTACTTC. The gene calls are TRBV6-1 and TRBJ2-7; 8 bases match TRBD1. Germline trimming cut 2 bases from V and 7 bases from J; bases unmatched to any gene: 10. The CDR3 is 15 amino acids. Germline V lookup: CDR1 MNHNS, CDR2 SASEGT.

The J gene is TRBJ2-5, the V gene TRBV7-9, with D uncertain. Germline loops: CDR1 SEHNR, CDR2 FQNEAQ (reference sequence). The CDR3 runs 15 residues. V lost 1 base to trimming and J lost 0 bases, with 9 bases between them. For the CDR3, the DNA is TGTGCCAGCAGCTTAGTTCTGGCTGACCAAGAGACCCAGTACTTC. This codes for CASSLVLADQETQYF. Based on the CDR3 plus reference TRBV7-9 and TRBJ2-5, the full variable domain is DTGVSQNPRHKITKRGQNVTFRCDPISEHNRLYWYRQTLGQGPEFLTYFQNEAQLEKSRLLSDRFSAERPKGSFSTLEIQRTEQGDSAMYLCASSLVLADQETQYFGPGTRLLVL.

The chain is built from TRBV14 and TRBJ2-7, with a weak D call TRBD1 (5 bases). This CDR3 contains 16 residues. CDR1 is SGHDN, CDR2 FVKESK, per germline. Deletions cut 2 bases from V and 2 bases from J, with 16 bases between. CDR3 in DNA: TGTGCCAGCAGCCAATTCCCTGGGGCCCTCACCTACGAGCAGTACTTC. Its translation is CASSQFPGALTYEQYF.

With respect to this clone: At the DNA level, this CDR3 is encoded by other sequences in the same sample as well. The V gene is TRBV28, the J gene TRBJ2-7; D not resolved. V was shortened by 2 bases and J by 2 bases, with 4 bases between the two germline ends. The CDR3 has 12 residues. Per germline, CDR1 MDHEN and CDR2 SYDVKM. CDR3 amino acids: CASSLNPYEQYF. As DNA, the CDR3 is TGTGCCAGCAGTTTAAACCCCTACGAGCAGTACTTC.

This chain uses TRBV2 with TRBJ2-7; D possibly corresponds to TRBD2 (5 bases). The CDR3 runs to 12 residues. Trimming removed 5 bases at V and 6 bases at J, with 11 bases between. Germline CDR1 is SNHLY and CDR2 is FYNNEI. In DNA, the CDR3 is TGTGCCAGCAGTTTAGGACTGGGCGAGCAGTACTTC. Its protein is CASSLGLGEQYF.

V gene TRBV7-6 combines with J gene TRBJ1-3, with D maybe TRBD1 (5 bases). V lost 3 bases, J lost 0 bases, and 12 bases lay in between. CDR1 and CDR2 from the germline V gene are SGHVS and FNYEAQ. The CDR3 spans 16 residues. CDR3 coding DNA: TGTGCCAGCAGCTTGGGGGTTGGGAGCTCTGGAAACACCATATATTTT. Translating it yields CASSLGVGSSGNTIYF. Full variable domain (missing parts from reference TRBV7-6 and TRBJ1-3): GAGVSQSPRYKVTKRGQDVALRCDPISGHVSLYWYRQALGQGPEFLTYFNYEAQQDKSGLPNDRFSAERPEGSISTLTIQRTEQRDSAMYRCASSLGVGSSGNTIYFGEGSWLTVV.

The J gene is TRBJ2-2, the V gene TRBV4-2, with 9 bases lining up with TRBD1. The junction had 11 bases not matched to a gene; V was cut back by 4 bases and J by 5 bases. Germline V lookup: CDR1 LGHNA, CDR2 YNFKEQ. The CDR3 totals 17 residues. The CDR3 region has the DNA TGTGCCAGCAGCCGCATGGGGGACAGGGCCTTTACCGGGGAGCTGTTTTTT. Amino acid sequence: CASSRMGDRAFTGELFF.

The gene calls are TRBV6-1 and TRBJ1-2; the D is unclear. The CDR3 runs 14 residues. With 2 bases removed from V and 3 bases from J, the gap between germline ends came to 10 bases. Per germline, CDR1 MNHNS and CDR2 SASEGT. The CDR3 reads CASSEYGRDYGYTF. The CDR3 coding sequence is TGTGCCAGCAGTGAATATGGCAGAGACTATGGCTACACCTTC.

The rearrangement links TRBV6-6 to TRBJ2-7, with D tentatively TRBD1 or TRBD2 (5 bases each). The CDR3 runs to 13 residues. CDR1 is MNHNY and CDR2 is SVGAGI in the germline V gene (reference sequence). The V end lost 6 bases, the J end lost 4 bases, and 13 bases lay between the germline ends. CDR3 bases: TGTGCCAGCAGCTACCGGGACCTATACGAGCAGTACTTC. It is translated as CASSYRDLYEQYF.

The genes are TRBV11-2 and TRBJ2-3; TRBD2 matches at 8 bases. Germline V lookup: CDR1 SGHAT, CDR2 FQNNGV. V lost 6 bases, J lost 1 base, and 9 bases stayed unmatched. The CDR3 is made up of 16 amino acids. The CDR3 DNA is TGTGCCAGCAGTTACCTACTAGCGGCCCGCACAGATACGCAGTATTTT. It translates to CASSYLLAARTDTQYF. Full variable domain (missing parts from reference TRBV11-2 and TRBJ2-3): EAGVAQSPRYKIIEKRQSVAFWCNPISGHATLYWYQQILGQGPKLLIQFQNNGVVDDSQLPKDRFSAERLKGVDSTLKIQPAKLEDSAVYLCASSYLLAARTDTQYFGPGTRLTVL.

As for this clone: The germline gene is not matched at one end of the junction; a read error may be the cause. The CDR3 DNA is TGCGCCAGCAGCCAAGAAGTGACTAGCGGGAGTTCCGAGCACAGATACGCAGTATTT. Protein: CASSQEVTSGSSEHRYAVF. The chain employs TRBV4-1 and TRBJ2-3, with 12 bases that match TRBD2. Germline CDR1 reads MGHRA; CDR2 reads YSYEKL. There are 19 residues in the CDR3.

The rearrangement links TRBV5-1 to TRBJ2-7; TRBD2 is a possible D gene (6 bases). The germline V and J ends were trimmed by 7 bases and 4 bases, with 18 bases remaining between them. Looked up from germline, CDR1 is SGHRS and CDR2 is YFSETQ. The length of the CDR3 is 14 residues. The CDR3 loop is CASASGGGKYEQYF. The CDR3 bases are TGCGCCAGCGCTTCCGGTGGGGGGAAATACGAGCAGTACTTC.

The rearrangement joins TRBV6-5 to TRBJ1-1; the D is unclear. V dropped 1 base and J dropped 0 bases, with 12 bases sitting between them. The germline V gene has CDR1 MNHEY and CDR2 SVGAGI. This CDR3 spans 16 amino acids. The CDR3 DNA reads TGTGCCAGCAGTTACTTGGCGGACGCACTGAACACTGAAGCTTTCTTT. Its translation: CASSYLADALNTEAFF.

This clone has a single count. The chain has TRBV5-4 and TRBJ2-5; the D gene is possibly TRBD2 (6 bases). Trimming pared 4 bases from V and 4 bases from J, leaving 20 bases between. The germline V gene has CDR1 SGHNT and CDR2 YYREEE (reference sequence). The CDR3 extends over 16 amino acids. CDR3 bases: TGTGCCAGCAGCCCCAGTGGGGGAGGTGATAGAGAGACCCAGTACTTC. This encodes CASSPSGGGDRETQYF.

The chain links TRBV19 to TRBJ1-2; 12 bases agree with TRBD1. The CDR3 sequence is 15 residues long. V trimming: 5 bases; J trimming: 8 bases; junction bases outside the gene matches: 9. Looked up from germline, CDR1 is LNHDA and CDR2 is SQIVND (reference sequence). CDR3 nucleotides: TGTGCCAGTAGTGATGGGACAGGGGGCGCGGGGGGCTACACCTTC. Translated, it gives CASSDGTGGAGGYTF.

The gene calls are TRBV18 and TRBJ2-1; the D is unclear. Germline CDR1 reads KGHSH; CDR2 reads LQKENI. V gave up 1 base and J gave up 3 bases, with 4 bases separating them. The length of the CDR3 is 13 residues. The CDR3 DNA follows: TGTGCCAGCTCACCACAGCACTACAATGAGCAGTTCTTC. Translating it yields CASSPQHYNEQFF.

The chain combines TRBV4-1 with TRBJ2-6; no definite D call. CDR3 length equals 19 residues. The germline V gene encodes CDR1 MGHRA and CDR2 YSYEKL. Trimming shortened V by 5 bases and J by 0 bases, and 20 bases separated the two germline ends. CDR3: CASSSGLVSAYSGANVLTF. DNA for the CDR3: TGCGCCAGCAGCTCCGGGCTGGTCTCCGCCTACTCTGGGGCCAACGTCCTGACTTTC.

CDR3 sequence: CASSQDGLAGELFF. The CDR3 DNA sequence: TGCGCCAGCAGCCAAGACGGATTGGCCGGGGAGCTGTTTTTT. The chain employs TRBV4-3 and TRBJ2-2; D is undetermined. CDR1 is LGHNA and CDR2 is YSLEER in the germline V gene. This CDR3 contains 14 residues. The V and J ends lost 0 bases and 6 bases respectively, with 8 bases between them.

V and J are TRBV9 and TRBJ1-5; D not resolved. The CDR3 sequence is 13 residues long. Germline-derived CDR1 and CDR2 are SGDLS and YYNGEE. The germline V and J ends were trimmed by 1 base and 2 bases, with 4 bases remaining between them. CDR3 protein: CASSVQGNQPQHF. The CDR3 coding sequence is TGTGCCAGCAGCGTACAGGGCAATCAGCCCCAGCATTTT.

This rearrangement joins TRBV20-1 to TRBJ2-1; D gene uncertain. Trimming cost V 4 bases and J 4 bases, with 5 bases left between them. CDR1 and CDR2 from the germline V gene are DFQATT and SNEGSKA (reference sequence). The CDR3 contains 11 residues. CDR3 region: CSATRYNEQFF. CDR3 bases: TGCAGTGCTACCCGGTACAATGAGCAGTTCTTC.

This chain connects TRBV5-1 to TRBJ2-1; D remains ambiguous. The V end lost 5 bases, the J end lost 0 bases, and 6 bases lay between the germline ends. This CDR3 contains 13 residues. Germline CDR1 and CDR2: SGHRS and YFSETQ. The CDR3 loop reads CASSESSYNEQFF. In DNA form, the CDR3 reads TGCGCCAGCAGTGAAAGCTCCTACAATGAGCAGTTCTTC.

CDR3 amino acids: CASSSRTGWSNQPQHF. In DNA form, the CDR3 reads TGTGCCAGCAGCTCTAGGACAGGGTGGAGCAATCAGCCCCAGCATTTT. J is TRBJ1-5 and V is TRBV7-2; 8 bases agree with TRBD1. This CDR3 spans 16 amino acids. J was trimmed by 1 base and V by 4 bases; bases with no gene match: 6. Germline CDR1 reads SGHTA; CDR2 reads FQGNSA.

The chain carries TRBV15 and TRBJ2-4; 9 bases fit TRBD1. Trimming at V came to 0 bases and at J to 8 bases, leaving 8 bases not matched to a gene. This CDR3 region has 16 residues. Germline V gene data show CDR1 as LNHNV and CDR2 as YYDKDF (reference sequence). For the CDR3, the DNA is TGTGCCACCAGCAGAGACCGGGGACAGGGTCCCCACATTCAGTACTTC. As protein: CATSRDRGQGPHIQYF.

Only one count was recorded for this clone. This rearrangement joins TRBV9 to TRBJ1-3, with a possible D match to TRBD1 (6 bases). The CDR3 runs 19 residues. V lost 0 bases to trimming and J lost 1 base, with 20 bases between them. Germline V lookup: CDR1 SGDLS, CDR2 YYNGEE. CDR3 sequence (DNA): TGTGCCAGCAGCGTAGAGGCGGGGGGCAGGACCCCATCTGGAAACACCATATATTTT. Translating gives CASSVEAGGRTPSGNTIYF.

The chain couples TRBV11-3 to TRBJ2-3; 8 positions agree with TRBD1. Germline V gene data show CDR1 as SGHNT and CDR2 as YENEEA. The trim removed 5 bases at V and 2 bases at J, leaving 6 bases unmatched. The CDR3 has 15 residues. The CDR3 region is CASSPRQGITDTQYF. DNA for the CDR3: TGTGCCAGCAGCCCCAGACAGGGGATCACAGATACGCAGTATTTT.

The sample holds many counts of this clone. The J gene is TRBJ1-3, the V gene TRBV5-4; perhaps TRBD1 as D (6 bases). Germline V gives CDR1 SGHNT, CDR2 YYREEE (reference sequence). The ends were cut back, 4 bases at V and 4 bases at J, with 15 bases in the middle. This CDR3 contains 15 residues. CDR3 nucleotide sequence: TGTGCCAGCAGCCAAGATGAGGGGGGAGGAAACACCATATATTTT. Protein product: CASSQDEGGGNTIYF.